What follows is one T cell receptor (beta chain) and its context. Its specificity is unknown. The data were obtained in a study of T cells after yellow fever vaccination. Study conclusions and caveats: Reappearance after the booster was observed for most primary-vaccination clones (roughly 97% CD4, just over 85% CD8).

Trimming left V 7 bases short and J 4 bases short, with 12 bases between. The germline gives CDR1 SGHRS, CDR2 YFSETQ. The CDR3 has 13 amino acids. Template-switching 5'RACE yielded the TCR cDNA; a universal primer site and UMIs were added in the process. TCRdb fed the 5' RACE reads into MiXCR, producing one record per CDR3 protein. This table has 500,000 to 650,000 distinct CDR3 sequences, 9% to 15% appearing once. This receptor was obtained from a man under 40 who received the YFV17D yellow fever vaccine. Source: PBMCs, taken on the day of the yellow fever booster vaccination. This sequence joins TRBV5-1 and TRBJ2-1; D not certain. Written as DNA, the CDR3 is TGCGCCAGCCAATGGAGCGTTTACAATGAGCAGTTCTTC. Translating gives CASQWSVYNEQFF.